This T cell receptor beta chain was captured in a study of T-cell memory formation after mild COVID-19. Background on the study: TCR clustering was largely donor specific. General study findings and limits: Cross-reactive memory apparently joined, as some responding clones appeared in pre-infection memory. A balance of CD4 and CD8 characterized clones contracting day 15 to 85, whereas later expanders leaned CD4+.

The CDR3 runs to 13 residues. The V and J ends lost 3 bases and 1 base respectively, with 7 bases between them. The germline V gene encodes CDR1 SGHRS and CDR2 YFSETQ. The sample holds a few counts of this clonotype. Its antigen is not identified. Via MiXCR, TCRdb re-called the 5' RACE reads, giving one row per CDR3 protein. The data hold around 200,000 distinct CDR3 sequences, with approximately 30% observed a single time. Material: PBMCs or a T cell subset sorted from them (not recorded which). The gene calls are TRBV5-1 and TRBJ2-5; no clear D gene. This receptor was obtained from an adult woman who had mild COVID-19 (a few samples of this study predate the infection). Cell type and time point are not known. Written as DNA, the CDR3 is TGCGCCAGCAGCTCGACTTTCCAAGAGACCCAGTACTTC. This translates into CASSSTFQETQYF.